Listed here is a single T cell receptor beta chain. This sample is part of a study of human T cells and chemical hapten exposure. In the library, unique molecular identifiers were attached to individual cDNA molecules. In the study's own analysis: With a range of roughly 23,224 to 690,600, the median per sample was about 92,000 TCRs. TCRdb redid the calling of the RACE reads with MiXCR, one entry per CDR3 protein. These V and J calls are TCRdb output, not the study's own analysis. The sample shows some 100,000 distinct CDR3 sequences, about a tenth of them seen only once. As to time point: patch test 2, 6 weeks after DPC sensitization. As to treatment: therapeutic diphenylcyclopropenone sensitization with weekly scalp DPC. From whole blood left unfractionated, total RNA was extracted. This specimen consisted of whole blood, obtained in connection with sensitization to the hapten diphenylcyclopropenone (DPC). The source of this sequence is a middle-aged woman with alopecia areata. Some clones in this sample may be carry-over from other donors' samples.

CDR3 protein: CASSLGQTQPQHF. The CDR3 DNA reads TGTGCCAGCAGCTTGGGCCAGACCCAGCCCCAGCATTTT. The V gene is TRBV7-6, the J gene TRBJ1-5; no clear D gene. In germline, CDR1 is SGHVS, CDR2 FNYEAQ. CDR3 length: 13 amino acids. Trimming shortened V by 3 bases and J by 7 bases, and 10 bases separated the two germline ends.